The present T cell receptor (beta chain) was sequenced within a study of T-cell memory formation after mild COVID-19. Constant-segment primers and 5'RACE yielded cDNA libraries for TCR alpha and TCR beta, each carrying sample barcodes and UMIs. TCRdb processed the 5' RACE reads anew with MiXCR; each CDR3 protein has one entry. Of tens of thousands of distinct CDR3 sequences listed, about 7.7% are singletons. As to this clonotype: The antigen is unknown.

Findings and limits, study-wide: Contracting CD4+ clones lay largely in CM and EM, with CD8+ ones residing in EMRA. Researchers found some responding clones in pre-infection memory, a sign that cross-reactive memory joined. CD4+ bias marked clones expanding day 15 to 37, unlike balanced contracting clones.

V shed 8 bases and J shed 8 bases, with 18 bases lying between them. The CDR3 length is 13 residues. Looked up from germline, CDR1 is SGHTA and CDR2 is FQGNSA. Sequencing was done on a sample of PBMCs or a T cell subset sorted from them (not recorded which). The chain uses TRBV7-2 and TRBJ1-1; D unclear. This receptor was obtained from a man aged 18 to 30 who had mild COVID-19 (a few samples of this study predate the infection). Cell type and time point are not known. DNA of the CDR3: TGTGCCAGCCCCCTCGCAGGTTCAGAAGAAGCTTTCTTT. Translation: CASPLAGSEEAFF. The full variable domain, completed using reference TRBV7-2 and TRBJ1-1, is GAGVSQSPSNKVTEKGKDVELRCDPISGHTALYWYRQSLGQGLEFLIYFQGNSAPDKSGLPSDRFSAERTGGSVSTLTIQRTQQEDSAVYLCASPLAGSEEAFFGQGTRLTVV.